A selection of T cell receptor beta chains follows, all from one sample in a study of human T cells and chemical hapten exposure. TCRdb passed the reads through MiXCR, listing each CDR3 protein once. The sample carries roughly 120,000 distinct CDR3 sequences, about 7.7% recorded once. The sample comprised whole blood. The source of these receptors is a human donor in good health. Some clones in this sample may be carry-over from other donors' samples. CDR3s include the opening cysteine and the closing phenylalanine or tryptophan. The D gene is left open where the match is weak.

J gene	D gene	V gene	CDR3 protein
TRBJ2-3	-	TRBV2	CASNNRRKGTDTQYF
TRBJ2-3	TRBD2	TRBV7-9	CASGTSVTDTQYF
TRBJ1-1	-	TRBV11-2	CASSLDSPGKTEAFF
TRBJ2-1	TRBD2	TRBV29-1	CSVEREGNEQFF
TRBJ2-7	-	TRBV12-3/TRBV12-4	CASSSRTPYEQYF
TRBJ1-4	-	TRBV5-5	CASSSSTVDREGRQKLFF
TRBJ1-1	-	TRBV20-1	CSALRISTEAFF
TRBJ2-2	-	TRBV11-2	CASSLGVLNTGELFF
TRBJ2-7	-	TRBV5-1	CASSLVPDTPYEQYF
TRBJ1-1	-	TRBV9	CASSVAMAGAVNTEAFF
TRBJ2-3	-	TRBV6-1	CASSEVASTDTQYF
TRBJ1-6	-	TRBV4-3	CASSQGRKGQDSPLHF
TRBJ2-4	TRBD1	TRBV5-4	CASSLTGGDGNIQYF
TRBJ1-2	-	TRBV20-1	CSASRRGTMGDYGYTF
TRBJ1-3	TRBD1	TRBV9	CASSVEDRGISGNTIYF
TRBJ1-6	-	TRBV6-6	CASSSQGRGSPLHF
TRBJ2-1	-	TRBV2	CASSETKDDNEQFF
TRBJ2-7	-	TRBV11-2	CASSQNRGYEQYF
TRBJ2-5	TRBD2	TRBV14	CASSQPRLTSGNQETQYF